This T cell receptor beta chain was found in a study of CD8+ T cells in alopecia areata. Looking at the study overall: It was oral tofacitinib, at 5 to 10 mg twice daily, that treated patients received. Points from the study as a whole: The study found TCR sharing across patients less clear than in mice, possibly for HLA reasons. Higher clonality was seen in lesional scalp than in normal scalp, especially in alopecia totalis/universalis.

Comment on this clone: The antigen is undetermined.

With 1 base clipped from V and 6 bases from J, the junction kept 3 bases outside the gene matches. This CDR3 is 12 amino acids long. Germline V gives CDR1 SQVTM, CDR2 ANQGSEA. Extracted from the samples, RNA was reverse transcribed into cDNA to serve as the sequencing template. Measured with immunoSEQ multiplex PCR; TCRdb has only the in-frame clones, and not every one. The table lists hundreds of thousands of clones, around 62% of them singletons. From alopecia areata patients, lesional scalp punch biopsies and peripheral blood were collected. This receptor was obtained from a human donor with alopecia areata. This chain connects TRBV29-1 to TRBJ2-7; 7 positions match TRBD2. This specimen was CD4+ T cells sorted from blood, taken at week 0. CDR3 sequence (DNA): TGCAGCGTTGAAGGGGGAGGGACCGAGCAGTACTTC. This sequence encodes CSVEGGGTEQYF.